This TCR beta chain was found in a study of blood T cell repertoires in COVID-19. Study information: Samples of COVID-19 (acute and convalescent) were obtained from the United States, Italy and Spain. PBMCs, B-cell-depleted T cells, or T cells provided the cDNA or gDNA that made up the material.

Per germline, CDR1 SGHRS and CDR2 YFSETQ. Unmatched junction bases numbered 3, after V lost 0 bases and J lost 4 bases. The CDR3 has 15 residues. This clone was recorded a few times. In the authors' workflow: How many nucleated cells were present was estimated from reference gene primer amplification. The repertoire was sequenced with immunoSEQ multiplex PCR; TCRdb's copy has only in-frame clones and lacks some. V and J calls and clone size are those listed in that table; D and trimming were worked out from the DNA. The sample holds about 490,000 clones; over 75% are singletons and the top ten take roughly 3.1%.

The chain combines TRBV5-1 with TRBJ1-3; 8 bases are a match to TRBD1. This clonotype was obtained from a human donor in a cohort sampled during active COVID-19. The source material was peripheral blood. The CDR3 here is CASSLATGEGNTIYF. CDR3 bases: TGCGCCAGCAGCTTGGCGACAGGGGAAGGAAACACCATATATTTT.